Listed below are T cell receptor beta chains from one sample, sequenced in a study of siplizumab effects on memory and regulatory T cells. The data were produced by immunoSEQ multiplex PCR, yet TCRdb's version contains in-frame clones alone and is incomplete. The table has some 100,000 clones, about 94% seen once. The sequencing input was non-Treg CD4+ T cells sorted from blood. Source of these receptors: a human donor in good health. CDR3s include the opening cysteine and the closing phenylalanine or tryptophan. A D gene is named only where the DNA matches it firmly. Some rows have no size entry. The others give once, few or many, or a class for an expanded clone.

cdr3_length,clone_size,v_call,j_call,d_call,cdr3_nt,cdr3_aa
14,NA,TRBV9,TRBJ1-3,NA,TGTGCCAGCAGCCTTAGTAGATCTGGAAACACCATATATTTT,CASSLSRSGNTIYF
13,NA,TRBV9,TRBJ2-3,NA,TGTGCCAGCAGCGGTACAGGGAAAGATACGCAGTATTTT,CASSGTGKDTQYF
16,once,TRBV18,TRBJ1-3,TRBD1,TGTGCCAGCTCACCACCGGGACAGTCCTCTGGAAACACCATATATTTT,CASSPPGQSSGNTIYF
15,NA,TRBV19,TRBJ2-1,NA,TGTGCCAGCTTCCCGGGACCGCGCCTTTCCAATGAGCAGTTCTTC,CASFPGPRLSNEQFF
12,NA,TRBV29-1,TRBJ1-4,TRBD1,TGCAGCGGCTACAGGGGAGGCGAAAAACTGTTTTTT,CSGYRGGEKLFF
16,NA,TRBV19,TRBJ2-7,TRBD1,TGTGCCAGTAGTCCCGCAGGGGGCAGGAGCTCCTACGAGCAGTACTTC,CASSPAGGRSSYEQYF
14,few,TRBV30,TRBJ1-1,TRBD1,TGTGCCTGGAGTACCGGACAGGGAAACACTGAAGCTTTCTTT,CAWSTGQGNTEAFF
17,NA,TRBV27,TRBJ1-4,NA,TGTGCCAGCAGTTTGCGGACGGGGCTGGCGGCTAATGAAAAACTGTTTTTT,CASSLRTGLAANEKLFF
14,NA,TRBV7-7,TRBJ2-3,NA,TGTGCCAGCAGCCCATCCGGAGCGGCAGATACGCAGTATTTT,CASSPSGAADTQYF
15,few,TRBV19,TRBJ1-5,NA,TGTGCCAGTAATCTGGGCGGCTATAGCAATCAGCCCCAGCATTTT,CASNLGGYSNQPQHF
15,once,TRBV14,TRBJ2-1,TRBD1,TGTGCCAGCAGCCCGGGACAGGTGGTTGTCAATGAGCAGTTCTTC,CASSPGQVVVNEQFF
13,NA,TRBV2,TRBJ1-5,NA,TGTGCCAGCTTGTATGGTAACAATCAGCCCCAGCATTTT,CASLYGNNQPQHF
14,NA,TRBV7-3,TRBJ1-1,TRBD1,TGTGCCAGCAGCTCTTCAGGGGGGAACACTGAAGCTTTCTTT,CASSSSGGNTEAFF
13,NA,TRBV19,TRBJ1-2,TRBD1,TGTGCCAGCCGGGACAGGGGCCTCTATGGCTACACCTTC,CASRDRGLYGYTF
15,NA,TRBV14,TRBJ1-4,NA,TGTGCCAGCAGCCAAGATAGAGTAACTAATGAAAAACTGTTTTTT,CASSQDRVTNEKLFF
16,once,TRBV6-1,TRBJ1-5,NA,TGTGCCAGCAGTGAAAACGGTATTTATAGCAATCAGCCCCAGCATTTT,CASSENGIYSNQPQHF
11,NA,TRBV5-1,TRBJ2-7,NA,TGCGCCAGCAGCCTGAACTACGAGCAGTACTTC,CASSLNYEQYF